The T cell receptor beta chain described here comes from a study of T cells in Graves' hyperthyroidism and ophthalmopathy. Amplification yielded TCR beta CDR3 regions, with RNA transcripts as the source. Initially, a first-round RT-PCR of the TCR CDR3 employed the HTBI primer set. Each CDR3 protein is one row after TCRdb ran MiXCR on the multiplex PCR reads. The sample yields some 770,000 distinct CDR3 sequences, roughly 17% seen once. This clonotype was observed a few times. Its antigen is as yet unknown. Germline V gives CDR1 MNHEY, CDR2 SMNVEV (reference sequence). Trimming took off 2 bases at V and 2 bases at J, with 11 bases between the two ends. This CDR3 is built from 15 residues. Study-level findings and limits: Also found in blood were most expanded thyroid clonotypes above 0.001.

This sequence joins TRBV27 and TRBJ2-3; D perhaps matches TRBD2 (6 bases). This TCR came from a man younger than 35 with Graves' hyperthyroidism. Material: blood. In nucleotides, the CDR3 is TGTGCCAGCAGTTTAGGAGGGAACCCCACAGATACGCAGTATTTT. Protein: CASSLGGNPTDTQYF.